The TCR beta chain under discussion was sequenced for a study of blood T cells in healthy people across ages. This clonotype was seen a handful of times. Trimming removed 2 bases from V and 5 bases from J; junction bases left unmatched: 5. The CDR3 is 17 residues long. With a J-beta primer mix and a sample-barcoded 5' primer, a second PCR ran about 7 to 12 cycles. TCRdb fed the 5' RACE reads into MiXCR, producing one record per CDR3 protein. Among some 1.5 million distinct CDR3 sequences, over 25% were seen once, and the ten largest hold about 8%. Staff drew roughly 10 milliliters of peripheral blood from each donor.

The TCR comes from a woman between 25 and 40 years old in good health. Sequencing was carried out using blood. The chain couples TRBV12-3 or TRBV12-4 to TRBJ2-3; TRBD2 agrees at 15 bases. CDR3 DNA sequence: TGTGCCAGCAGTTTATGGACTAGCGGGAGGGCCGGAGATACGCAGTATTTT. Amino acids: CASSLWTSGRAGDTQYF.